Listed below are T cell receptor beta chains from one sample, sequenced in a study of blood T cell repertoires in COVID-19. Only in-frame clones appear in the TCRdb table, and some are missing; sequencing was by immunoSEQ multiplex PCR. The repertoire includes some 330,000 clones, approximately 87% of them detected once, and more than 3% sits in the top ten. The sample comprised peripheral blood. The receptors were gathered from a woman aged 45-60 years with active or convalescent COVID-19. The CDR3 runs from the conserved cysteine through the conserved F or W. A D gene is named only where the DNA matches it firmly. Rows give clone size only sometimes, using once, few, many, or a class for an expanded clone.

clone_size	d_call	v_call	j_call	cdr3_nt	cdr3_aa
-	TRBD1	TRBV6-1	TRBJ1-1	TGTGCCAGCAGTGAACAGGGGGCGTACACTGAAGCTTTCTTT	CASSEQGAYTEAFF
-	-	TRBV9	TRBJ2-3	TGTGCCAGCAGCGTAAGGGGGTTCAGCACAGATACGCAGTATTTT	CASSVRGFSTDTQYF
-	-	TRBV3-1/TRBV3-2	TRBJ2-1	TGTGCCAGCAGCCCCAGGGGGGACGATCATGAGCAGTTCTTC	CASSPRGDDHEQFF
-	-	TRBV28	TRBJ1-1	TGTGCCAGCAGTGATAGGACACGTCCGTACACTGAAGCTTTCTTT	CASSDRTRPYTEAFF
-	-	TRBV18	TRBJ1-5	TGTGCCAGCGGACGGACACTCAATCAGCCCCAGCATTTT	CASGRTLNQPQHF
-	TRBD2	TRBV7-2	TRBJ2-1	TGTGCCAGCAGCCTACTAGCGGGTCAAAGCTCCTACAATGAGCAGTTCTTC	CASSLLAGQSSYNEQFF
-	-	TRBV27	TRBJ1-2	TGTGCCAGCAGTTTAGACGCGGGTAGGGTAAACTATGGCTACACCTTC	CASSLDAGRVNYGYTF
once	TRBD1	TRBV3-1/TRBV3-2	TRBJ2-7	TGTGCCAGCAGTCGTGGACAGGCGGCAGGCTACGAGCAGTACTTC	CASSRGQAAGYEQYF
-	-	TRBV7-2	TRBJ2-1	TGTGCCAGCAGCTTAGCGGAGGAGACTAACCAGTTCTTC	CASSLAEETNQFF
once	-	TRBV10-3	TRBJ1-2	TGTGCCATCAGTGAAATTTTGAAGGGGTATGGCTACACCTTC	CAISEILKGYGYTF
-	-	TRBV7-9	TRBJ1-1	TGTGCCAGCAGCCCGGGGGGTTTGAACACTGAAGCTTTCTTT	CASSPGGLNTEAFF
-	-	TRBV2	TRBJ2-1	TGTGCCAGCAGTGACGGGACAAGAGAATGGCAGATCTTC	CASSDGTREWQIF
-	-	TRBV15	TRBJ2-5	TGTGCCACCAGCAAAACAGGGAGTCTGGGAGAGACCCAGTACTTC	CATSKTGSLGETQYF
-	TRBD2	TRBV29-1	TRBJ2-1	TGCAGCGCGTCGACTAGCGCGAGCTCCTACAATGAGCAGTTCTTC	CSASTSASSYNEQFF
-	TRBD1	TRBV27	TRBJ1-3	TGTGCCAGCAGTACAGGGGGAAGACGCATATATTTT	CASSTGGRRIYF
-	-	TRBV28	TRBJ2-1	TGTGCCAGCAGTTTCCAGCGTAAGTCCTACAATGAGCAGTTCTTC	CASSFQRKSYNEQFF
few	-	TRBV9	TRBJ2-2	TGTGCCAGCAGCGTAGGGACTACTAACACCGGGGAGCTGTTTTTT	CASSVGTTNTGELFF
once	-	TRBV30	TRBJ1-5	TGTGCCTGGGGACTACAGGGTGGTCAGCCCCAGCATTTT	CAWGLQGGQPQHF
-	TRBD1	TRBV5-6	TRBJ1-2	TGTGCCAGCAGCCCTTTAGGGGGCGCCGACTATGGCTACACCTTC	CASSPLGGADYGYTF
-	-	TRBV5-1	TRBJ2-1	TGCGCCAGCAGCTTGGAAGGGCAGGGGTACAATGAGCAGTTCTTC	CASSLEGQGYNEQFF
-	TRBD1	TRBV7-8	TRBJ2-4	TGTGCCAGCAGGCCGGGACAGGGGGCCTCACTAGCCAAAAACATTCAGTACTTC	CASRPGQGASLAKNIQYF
-	TRBD1	TRBV5-1	TRBJ2-2	TGCGCCAGCAGCTTGGGACAGGGTGACGTCGGGGAGCTGTTTTTT	CASSLGQGDVGELFF
-	TRBD1	TRBV5-1	TRBJ1-4	TGCGCCAGCAGCTCCGGGACAGGGATTGAAAAACTGTTTTTT	CASSSGTGIEKLFF
-	-	TRBV7-2	TRBJ1-2	TGTGCCAGCAGCTCCACCCTTACTATGGGCTACACCTTC	CASSSTLTMGYTF
few	-	TRBV28	TRBJ1-1	TGTGCCAGCAGTTTAAGAACAGAGCAAGCTTTCTTT	CASSLRTEQAFF
-	TRBD1	TRBV27	TRBJ2-7	TGTGCCAGCAGTCGAGGACAGGGGGCTGACGAGCAGTACTTC	CASSRGQGADEQYF
-	TRBD2	TRBV9	TRBJ2-3	TGTGCCAGCAGCGTAGGACTAGCGGGGCAAACAGATACGCAGTATTTT	CASSVGLAGQTDTQYF
-	-	TRBV7-9	TRBJ1-1	TGTGCCAGCAGCTTACCCCTATCGGGATCGAACACTGAAGCTTTCTTT	CASSLPLSGSNTEAFF
-	-	TRBV4-2	TRBJ1-2	TGTGCCAGCAGCCAAGATCTAAAACAGGGTGACGGCTACACCTTC	CASSQDLKQGDGYTF
-	-	TRBV19	TRBJ2-7	TGTGCCAGTAGTATAGATACGCGGGGAACCTACGAGCAGTACTTC	CASSIDTRGTYEQYF
-	TRBD2	TRBV7-2	TRBJ2-7	TGTGCCAGCAGCAAGACTAGCGGGAACTCCTACGAGCAGTACTTC	CASSKTSGNSYEQYF
once	-	TRBV19	TRBJ2-1	TGTGCCAGTAGTATACTCAGGGATATCTCCTACAATGAGCAGTTCTTC	CASSILRDISYNEQFF
-	-	TRBV7-3	TRBJ2-5	TGTGCCAGCAGCTTAATAGGAACAGCCCAAGAGACCCAGTACTTC	CASSLIGTAQETQYF
-	TRBD1	TRBV19	TRBJ1-5	TGTGCCAGTACCACCGTTGGGACAGGGACCCGCGCTCAGCCCCAGCATTTT	CASTTVGTGTRAQPQHF
-	TRBD2	TRBV7-8	TRBJ2-1	TGTGCCAGCAGCTTAGAGACTAGCGTGTTAAATGAGCAGTTCTTC	CASSLETSVLNEQFF
-	-	TRBV24-1	TRBJ2-1	TGTGCCACCAGTGATTCCCCAGGGGACAATGAGCAGTTCTTC	CATSDSPGDNEQFF
-	TRBD2	TRBV30	TRBJ2-2	TGTGCCTGGAGTTCCTTCCGGACTAGCCGGAACACCGGGGAGCTGTTTTTT	CAWSSFRTSRNTGELFF
-	TRBD1	TRBV6-2/TRBV6-3	TRBJ1-2	TGTGCCAGCAGTCGACAGGGGGCTTGGGGCTACACCTTC	CASSRQGAWGYTF
-	TRBD1	TRBV19	TRBJ1-2	TGTGCCAGTAGTTTCCTCCCGACAGGGTCGAGTAGCTATGGCTACACCTTC	CASSFLPTGSSSYGYTF
-	-	TRBV15	TRBJ1-2	TGTGCCACCAGCAGGACGGACACCTATGGCTACACCTTC	CATSRTDTYGYTF
few	-	TRBV4-3	TRBJ1-2	TGCGCCAGCAGCCAAGACCAACTCCCCAGGGAGGCTGGCTACACCTTC	CASSQDQLPREAGYTF
-	TRBD1	TRBV7-2	TRBJ1-1	TGTGCCAGCAGCTCCCGACAGGGGGAGAACACTGAAGCTTTCTTT	CASSSRQGENTEAFF
-	-	TRBV27	TRBJ1-2	TGTGCCAGCGGGAGGGGGGGGTACTATGGCTACACCTTC	CASGRGGYYGYTF
-	TRBD1	TRBV20-1	TRBJ1-2	TGCAGTGCTGGAGGACAGGGGGCCTCCCACTTC	CSAGGQGASHF
-	TRBD2	TRBV18	TRBJ2-1	TGTGCCAGCTTACAAACGGGACTAGCGGGACCCAATGAGCAGTTCTTC	CASLQTGLAGPNEQFF
-	TRBD1	TRBV27	TRBJ2-7	TGTGCCAGCAGTCTCGGCACAGGGGTCTACGAGCAGTACTTC	CASSLGTGVYEQYF
-	-	TRBV4-2	TRBJ2-2	TGTGCCAGCAGCCAAGATTTCTGGGACTTGAACACCGGGGAGCTGTTTTTT	CASSQDFWDLNTGELFF
-	TRBD1	TRBV2	TRBJ1-2	TGTGCCAGCAGTGGAGGGACAGGGTATGGCTACACCTTC	CASSGGTGYGYTF